This T cell receptor (beta chain) comes out of a study of OX40 agonist ivuxolimab in advanced cancers. The assay was immunoSEQ multiplex PCR, and TCRdb's table has in-frame clones only and misses some. Of over 30,000 clones listed, roughly 84% are singletons. This clone was counted only a few times. CDR3 length: 13 residues. The germline CDR1 and CDR2 sequences are MNHNS and SASEGT. The ends were cut back, 1 base at V and 2 bases at J, with 4 bases in the middle. The genes are TRBV6-1 and TRBJ2-3; D not certain. Sequenced material: CD4+ or CD8+ T cells sorted from blood, taken in a trial of the OX40 agonist ivuxolimab. The clonotype comes from an adult with an advanced solid tumor such as melanoma, head and neck, liver or kidney cancer. CDR3 in DNA: TGTGCCAGCAGTGAAGTTTACACAGATACGCAGTATTTT. Translating it yields CASSEVYTDTQYF.